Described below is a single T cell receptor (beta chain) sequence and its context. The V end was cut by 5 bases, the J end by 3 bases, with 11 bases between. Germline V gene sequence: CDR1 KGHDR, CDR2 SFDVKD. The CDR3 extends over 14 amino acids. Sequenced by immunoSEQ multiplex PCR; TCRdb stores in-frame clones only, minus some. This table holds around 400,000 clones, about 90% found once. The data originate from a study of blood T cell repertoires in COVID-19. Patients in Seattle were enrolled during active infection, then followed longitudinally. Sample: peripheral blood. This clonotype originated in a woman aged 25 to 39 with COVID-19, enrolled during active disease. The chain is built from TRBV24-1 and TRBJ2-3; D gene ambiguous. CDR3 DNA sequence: TGTGCCACCAGTGGACTGGAGATTACAGATACGCAGTATTTT. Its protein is CATSGLEITDTQYF.